This entry lists 19 T cell receptor beta chains sequenced from one sample in a study of blood T cells in healthy people across ages. Then a second PCR, running about 7 to 11 cycles, was carried out with a sample-barcoded 5' primer and a J-beta primer mix. One entry per CDR3 protein, called by TCRdb with MiXCR from the 5' RACE reads. The table has approximately 290,000 distinct CDR3 sequences, 25% to 30% seen once; the top ten hold 29%. The source material was blood. The source is a woman aged 70-85 years in good health.

Here the CDR3 DNA reads TGTGCCAGCAGCTTATCCGGGGCCGGGGGAGGAAAACTGTTTTTT. Translating gives CASSLSGAGGGKLFF. This chain uses TRBV7-2 with TRBJ1-4; weak D call: TRBD1 (5 bases). Trimming took 2 bases from V and 10 from J, leaving 17 bases between them. CDR1 is SGHTA, CDR2 FQGNSA, per germline. The CDR3 sequence is 15 residues long.

J is TRBJ1-2 and V is TRBV4-3, with TRBD1 identical over 8 bases. The germline gives CDR1 LGHNA, CDR2 YSLEER. The CDR3 length is 16 residues. Unmatched junction bases numbered 7, after V lost 0 bases and J lost 4 bases. CDR3 coding DNA: TGCGCCAGCAGCCAAGATCGCAGGGGGCTTAGCTATGGCTACACCTTC. Translation gives CASSQDRRGLSYGYTF.

This clonotype was seen a few times. This chain uses TRBV11-2 with TRBJ2-5, with 7 bases that match TRBD1. The J call may be wrong; the DNA end is better matched by TRBJ2-7. This CDR3 spans 15 amino acids. Germline V gives CDR1 SGHAT, CDR2 FQNNGV. The CDR3 nucleotides are TGTGCCAGCAAATACAGGGGAATTTCGGACTACGAGCAGTACTTC. It is translated as CASKYRGISDYEQYF.

Here the CDR3 reads CASSLIDRGAGEQYF. In DNA form, the CDR3 reads TGTGCCAGCAGTCTCATAGACAGGGGAGCTGGCGAGCAGTACTTC. This sequence joins TRBV28 and TRBJ2-1; 8 bases are shared with TRBD1. The J call may be faulty, since TRBJ2-7 better matches the DNA end. Germline V gene data show CDR1 as MDHEN and CDR2 as SYDVKM. The CDR3 sequence is 15 residues long.

This chain uses TRBV27 with TRBJ1-5; D may be TRBD1 (6 bases). The CDR3 is made up of 14 amino acids. V lost 8 bases and J lost 0, with 11 bases in between. Germline V CDR1 and CDR2: MNHEY, SMNVEV (reference sequence). The CDR3 DNA reads as TGTGCCAGCCGAGGGGGGAGTAGCAATCAGCCCCAGCATTTT. This encodes CASRGGSSNQPQHF.

The genes are TRBV20-1 and TRBJ2-7; D gene uncertain. V was trimmed by 4 bases and J by 0 bases, leaving 10 bases between them. Looked up from germline, CDR1 is DFQATT and CDR2 is SNEGSKA (reference sequence). This CDR3 spans 13 amino acids. The CDR3, as DNA: TGCAGTGCTAAGAAGACCATCTCCTACGAGCAGTACTTC. It is translated as CSAKKTISYEQYF.

The chain has TRBV7-3 and TRBJ1-1; D might be TRBD1 (6 bases). V was trimmed by 5 bases and J by 4 bases, leaving 20 bases between them. The CDR3 loop spans 16 amino acids. Germline V gene sequence: CDR1 SGHTA, CDR2 FQGTGA. The CDR3, as DNA: TGTGCCAGCAGCGCAAGGGGGGCAGTGATGGGCACTGAAGCTTTCTTT. It translates to CASSARGAVMGTEAFF.

In this sample, this clonotype turned up a few times. The genes are TRBV7-2 and TRBJ2-3; D gene unclear. Between the trimmed V and J ends, which lost 0 bases and 2 bases, there was a span of 6 bases. CDR3 length: 14 amino acids. Germline V gene sequence: CDR1 SGHTA, CDR2 FQGNSA. CDR3 DNA: TGTACCAGCAGCTTAGCCAAGGTCACAGATACGCAGTATTTT. Translation: CTSSLAKVTDTQYF.

This clonotype was detected only a few times. V usage is TRBV11-2 and J usage is TRBJ2-1; possible D gene TRBD2, 6 bases. In germline, CDR1 is SGHAT, CDR2 FQNNGV. Trimming removed 5 bases from V and 5 bases from J, with 13 bases in between. The CDR3 sequence is 14 residues long. In nucleotides, the CDR3 is TGTGCCAGCAGCCCCCGGCGCGGGAACAATGAGCAGTTCTTC. Protein sequence: CASSPRRGNNEQFF.

J is TRBJ2-5 and V is TRBV9, with 10 bases matching TRBD1. The tail of the sequence fits TRBJ2-1 better, so the J call may be wrong. The CDR3 sequence is 15 residues long. Looked up from germline, CDR1 is SGDLS and CDR2 is YYNGEE. CDR3 region: CASSVVGQGVNEQFF. The CDR3 DNA is TGTGCCAGCAGCGTAGTAGGACAGGGGGTAAATGAGCAGTTCTTC.

This clonotype has only a few counts. The chain links TRBV28 to TRBJ2-3, with D perhaps matching TRBD1 (5 bases). The germline V and J ends were trimmed by 7 bases and 3 bases, with 14 bases remaining between them. Germline V gene data show CDR1 as MDHEN and CDR2 as SYDVKM. The CDR3 consists of 14 residues. CDR3 residues: CASTNGAGTDTQYF. CDR3 DNA: TGTGCCAGCACCAATGGGGCAGGGACAGATACGCAGTATTTT.

The rearrangement links TRBV7-2 to TRBJ2-7; 7 positions match TRBD2. The J call may not be correct, given that the DNA end is closer to TRBJ2-1. This CDR3 comprises 13 residues. Germline assignment: CDR1 SGHTA and CDR2 FQGNSA. The CDR3 DNA reads as TGTGCCAGCAGCTTAGTCAGGCCAGCGGGACAGTTCTTC. This encodes CASSLVRPAGQFF.

The chain employs TRBV7-2 and TRBJ2-5; 12 bases fit TRBD2. This CDR3 is built from 15 residues. Germline CDR1 reads SGHTA; CDR2 reads FQGNSA. With 5 bases clipped from V and 0 bases from J, the junction kept 1 base outside the gene matches. This CDR3 is CASSRTSGDQETQYF. The DNA for the CDR3 is TGTGCCAGCAGCCGGACTAGCGGGGACCAAGAGACCCAGTACTTC.

This clonotype has only a few counts. The chain couples TRBV7-2 to TRBJ2-1; D possibly uses TRBD1 or TRBD2 (5 bases each). V gave up 5 bases and J gave up 6 bases, with 14 bases separating them. Germline CDR1 and CDR2: SGHTA and FQGNSA. CDR3 length: 14 amino acids. The CDR3 nucleotides read TGTGCCAGCAGCACCTCCGGGACCATCAATGAGCAGTTCTTC. Protein product: CASSTSGTINEQFF.

This clonotype was counted between two and nine times. DNA for the CDR3: TGTGCCAGCTCACCACCGGTAGGGAGCTATGGCTACACCTTC. Protein product: CASSPPVGSYGYTF. V gene TRBV18 combines with J gene TRBJ1-2; D gene uncertain. The CDR3 spans 14 residues. V dropped 0 bases and J dropped 4 bases, with 9 bases sitting between them. The germline V gene encodes CDR1 KGHSH and CDR2 LQKENI.

Many counts were recorded for this clonotype. The chain is built from TRBV3-1 and TRBJ1-1; D is possibly TRBD1 (6 bases). The germline CDR1 and CDR2 sequences are LGHDT and YNNKEL (reference sequence). The CDR3 has 16 residues. Trimming stripped 1 base from V and 2 bases from J, with 14 bases between. The CDR3 DNA reads as TGTGCCAGCAGCCAAGTCAGGGGCGTGGCTAACACTGAAGCTTTCTTT. Its protein is CASSQVRGVANTEAFF.

The chain is built from TRBV5-1 and TRBJ2-3; TRBD2 matches 9 bases. The germline V gene has CDR1 SGHRS and CDR2 YFSETQ. V was clipped by 5 bases and J by 0 bases; unmatched bases: 7. The CDR3 is made up of 16 amino acids. This CDR3 is CASSSSTSGSTDTQYF. CDR3 coding DNA: TGCGCCAGCAGTAGTTCGACTAGCGGAAGCACAGATACGCAGTATTTT.

In this sample, this clonotype turned up a few times. The chain uses TRBV7-9 and TRBJ1-5; TRBD1 is a possible D gene (5 bases). Trimming removed 1 base at V and 9 bases at J, with 13 bases between. The length of the CDR3 is 14 residues. The V gene's germline CDR1 is SEHNR and CDR2 FQNEAQ (reference sequence). The DNA for the CDR3 is TGTGCCAGCAGCTTAGGAGGGGCTAGGGCGCCCCAGCATTTT. Amino acid sequence: CASSLGGARAPQHF.

Turning to this clonotype: A much more abundant neighbour one base away suggests this may be a read error. The chain uses TRBV6-5 and TRBJ2-3, with 7 bases that match TRBD1. CDR1 MNHEY and CDR2 SVGAGI come from the germline V gene. This CDR3 comprises 15 residues. CDR3 sequence reads: CTSRTGVLPTDTQYF. The CDR3 DNA reads TGTACCAGCCGAACAGGGGTCTTACCCACAGATACGCAGTATTTT.